A single sample gave rise to the 21 T cell receptor beta chains below, sequenced in a study of cytomegalovirus exposure and HLA in healthy donors. Sequenced by immunoSEQ multiplex PCR; TCRdb stores in-frame clones only, minus some. This table holds a few hundred thousand clones, over 80% found once. The sequenced sample was PBMCs. These receptors were obtained from a woman aged 25 to 45 in good health and CMV-seropositive.

CDR3 nucleotides: TGTGCCAGCAGTCTTACAGGAGGAGATACGCAGTATTTT. It codes for CASSLTGGDTQYF. The rearrangement links TRBV6-1 to TRBJ2-3; either TRBD1 or TRBD2 may fit D (5 bases each). Germline V gene lookup returns CDR1 MNHNS and CDR2 SASEGT. Between the trimmed V and J ends, which lost 5 bases and 5 bases, there was a span of 11 bases. This CDR3 has 13 residues.

The V gene is TRBV30, the J gene TRBJ1-1; 10 positions agree with TRBD1. The CDR3 contains 14 residues. Germline loops: CDR1 GTSNPN, CDR2 SVGIG (reference sequence). V trimming: 1 base; J trimming: 10 bases; junction bases outside the gene matches: 9. CDR3: CAWSAGTGDSVAFF. CDR3 coding DNA: TGTGCCTGGAGTGCAGGGACAGGGGATTCGGTAGCTTTCTTT.

The chain uses TRBV30 and TRBJ2-7, with D possibly TRBD2 on 5 matching bases. Trimming stripped 0 bases from V and 2 bases from J, with 11 bases between. The CDR3 length is 14 residues. CDR1 is GTSNPN and CDR2 is SVGIG in the germline V gene (reference sequence). The CDR3 loop reads CAWSVGVGAYEQYF. CDR3 in DNA: TGTGCCTGGAGTGTTGGGGTCGGGGCCTACGAGCAGTACTTC.

This clone was seen more than once but under ten times. CDR3 region: CASSLRGGETQYF. The CDR3 DNA is TGCGCCAGCAGCTTGAGGGGAGGCGAGACCCAGTACTTC. V is TRBV5-1 and J is TRBJ2-5, with a possible D match to TRBD2 (6 bases). From germline, CDR1 is SGHRS and CDR2 YFSETQ. Trimming pared 1 base from V and 5 bases from J, leaving 9 bases between. The CDR3 spans 13 residues.

This chain connects TRBV5-6 to TRBJ1-2, with 7 positions matching TRBD1. Germline V lookup: CDR1 SGHDT, CDR2 YYEEEE. Trimming removed 3 bases from V and 0 bases from J; junction bases left unmatched: 5. The CDR3 spans 15 residues. CDR3 in DNA: TGTGCCAGCAGCTCCCCGGGACAGCCTAACTATGGCTACACCTTC. Amino acid sequence: CASSSPGQPNYGYTF.

The rearrangement links TRBV30 to TRBJ1-1; 7 bases fit TRBD1. There are 12 residues in the CDR3. V lost 8 bases and J lost 1; bases outside the gene matches: 4. CDR1 and CDR2 (germline): GTSNPN, SVGIG (reference sequence). The CDR3 coding sequence is TGTGCCCGCGACAGGGCGAACACTGAAGCTTTCTTT. Protein: CARDRANTEAFF.

V gene TRBV25-1 combines with J gene TRBJ2-1; 8 nucleotides align to TRBD2. The CDR3 runs to 17 residues. Trimming at V came to 3 bases and at J to 5 bases, leaving 12 bases not matched to a gene. Germline V gene lookup returns CDR1 MGHDK and CDR2 SYGVNS. Here the CDR3 DNA reads TGTGCCAGCAGTGACGTCTCGCCGGGAGGGTCCCACAATGAGCAGTTCTTC. Encoded protein: CASSDVSPGGSHNEQFF.

This clone was picked up a small number of times. The chain has TRBV6-1 and TRBJ2-7; D might be TRBD2 (6 bases). The V end lost 7 bases, the J end lost 5 bases, and 21 bases lay between the germline ends. The CDR3 totals 15 residues. The V gene's germline CDR1 is MNHNS and CDR2 SASEGT. In nucleotides, the CDR3 is TGTGCCAGCACCATAGCGGATAGAGCATGGGACGAGCAGTACTTC. Translation gives CASTIADRAWDEQYF.

The rearrangement links TRBV7-2 to TRBJ2-1; 14 nucleotides align to TRBD2. Germline V gene data show CDR1 as SGHTA and CDR2 as FQGNSA. This CDR3 is 15 amino acids long. Trimming took 5 bases from V and 14 from J; bases not matched to a gene: 11. The CDR3 DNA is TGTGCCAGCAGCCGTGGGGGACTAGCGGGAGAGCAGGAGTTCTTC. Translation: CASSRGGLAGEQEFF.

Ten or more counts support this clone. The chain joins TRBV6-4 to TRBJ2-3; D gene unclear. Deletions cut 3 bases from V and 6 bases from J, with 10 bases between. This CDR3 has 13 amino acids. Germline lookup yields CDR1 MRHNA and CDR2 SNTAGT. The CDR3 sequence: CASSDGPMDTQYF. The CDR3 DNA reads TGTGCCAGCAGTGATGGACCGATGGATACGCAGTATTTT.

This chain joins TRBV30 and TRBJ1-4, with unresolved D. Per the germline V gene, CDR1 is GTSNPN and CDR2 is SVGIG (reference sequence). This CDR3 has 14 residues. Deletions cut 7 bases from V and 8 bases from J, with 20 bases between. The CDR3 coding sequence is TGTGCCTTAGAAATGAATGGACCGGGGGAAAAACTGTTTTTT. The encoded protein is CALEMNGPGEKLFF.

The sample holds a few counts of this clone. CDR3 sequence: CAWSVHREDTEAFF. The CDR3 DNA follows: TGTGCCTGGAGTGTCCACAGGGAGGACACTGAAGCTTTCTTT. The V and J genes are TRBV30 and TRBJ1-1, with D tentatively TRBD1 (6 bases). Germline V lookup: CDR1 GTSNPN, CDR2 SVGIG (reference sequence). Trimming cost V 0 bases and J 3 bases, with 11 bases left between them. The CDR3 loop spans 14 amino acids.

The CDR3 is CASSLVAGPASYEQYF. The CDR3 DNA follows: TGTGCCAGCAGCTTAGTTGCAGGACCGGCGTCCTACGAGCAGTACTTC. The J gene is TRBJ2-7, the V gene TRBV11-2, with unresolved D. This CDR3 is built from 16 residues. The germline CDR1 and CDR2 sequences are SGHAT and FQNNGV. Trimming pared 1 base from V and 1 base from J, leaving 14 bases between.

Regarding this clone: One base away lies a much larger clone, so this may be a sequencing read error. The J gene is TRBJ1-1, the V gene TRBV11-1; 7 bases are shared with TRBD1. V was clipped by 1 base and J by 1 base; unmatched bases: 0. This CDR3 is built from 14 residues. Germline CDR1 is SGHAT and CDR2 is FQDESV (reference sequence). In DNA, the CDR3 is TGTGCCAGCAGCTTAGGACAGGGGAACACTGAAGCTTTCTTT. This translates into CASSLGQGNTEAFF.

The chain links TRBV2 to TRBJ2-3; 11 bases line up with TRBD2. V trimming: 10 bases; J trimming: 8 bases; junction bases outside the gene matches: 11. Germline CDR1 and CDR2: SNHLY and FYNNEI. The CDR3 runs to 14 residues. The CDR3 DNA reads as TGTGCCACGACAACTAGCGGGAGAGCTGTTACGCAGTATTTT. This sequence encodes CATTTSGRAVTQYF.

This chain joins TRBV19 and TRBJ1-3, with unresolved D. The germline V and J ends were trimmed by 6 bases and 0 bases, with 6 bases remaining between them. This CDR3 region has 13 residues. Per germline, CDR1 LNHDA and CDR2 SQIVND (reference sequence). This CDR3 reads CASRGISGNTIYF. In nucleotides, the CDR3 is TGTGCCAGTAGAGGTATCTCTGGAAACACCATATATTTT.

This chain joins TRBV15 and TRBJ2-1; a weak D match, TRBD2 (7 bases). Between the trimmed V and J ends, which lost 0 bases and 2 bases, there was a span of 20 bases. There are 19 residues in the CDR3. Germline CDR1 reads LNHNV; CDR2 reads YYDKDF (reference sequence). DNA of the CDR3: TGTGCCACCAGCAGAGATAGACCGGACACGGGGGGCCCCTACAATGAGCAGTTCTTC. Translated: CATSRDRPDTGGPYNEQFF.

The V call is TRBV5-1, the J call TRBJ1-4; the D gene is possibly TRBD1 (6 bases). V was clipped by 4 bases and J by 5 bases, with 15 bases between them. CDR1 and CDR2 from the germline V gene are SGHRS and YFSETQ. This CDR3 comprises 15 residues. The DNA for the CDR3 is TGCGCCAGCAGCCGAGGTGAGGGGGAAAATGAAAAACTGTTTTTT. Its translation is CASSRGEGENEKLFF. Supplemented by reference TRBV5-1 and TRBJ1-4, the full variable domain reads KAGVTQTPRYLIKTRGQQVTLSCSPISGHRSVSWYQQTPGQGLQFLFEYFSETQRNKGNFPGRFSGRQFSNSRSEMNVSTLELGDSALYLCASSRGEGENEKLFFGSGTQLSVL.

The chain combines TRBV5-1 with TRBJ2-6, with D hard to call. The germline V and J ends were trimmed by 0 bases and 0 bases, with 10 bases remaining between them. CDR3 size: 17 residues. Germline lookup yields CDR1 SGHRS and CDR2 YFSETQ. For the CDR3, the DNA is TGCGCCAGCAGCTTGGACCGGATTAGCTCTGGGGCCAACGTCCTGACTTTC. Amino acid sequence: CASSLDRISSGANVLTF.

This chain links TRBV6-5 with TRBJ1-1, with D tentatively TRBD1 (6 bases). Germline V CDR1 and CDR2: MNHEY, SVGAGI. Trimming pared 3 bases from V and 5 bases from J, leaving 13 bases between. The CDR3 consists of 14 residues. The CDR3 loop reads CASSYTRGWTEAFF. DNA for the CDR3: TGTGCCAGCAGTTATACCAGGGGATGGACTGAAGCTTTCTTT.

The V gene is TRBV19, the J gene TRBJ1-5, with D perhaps TRBD1 (6 bases). Germline V gene data show CDR1 as LNHDA and CDR2 as SQIVND (reference sequence). Trimming cost V 7 bases and J 0 bases, with 16 bases left between them. The CDR3 totals 16 residues. The CDR3 bases are TGTGCCAGTACCCTGGGGGCGTCATATAGCAATCAGCCCCAGCATTTT. Translated, it gives CASTLGASYSNQPQHF.